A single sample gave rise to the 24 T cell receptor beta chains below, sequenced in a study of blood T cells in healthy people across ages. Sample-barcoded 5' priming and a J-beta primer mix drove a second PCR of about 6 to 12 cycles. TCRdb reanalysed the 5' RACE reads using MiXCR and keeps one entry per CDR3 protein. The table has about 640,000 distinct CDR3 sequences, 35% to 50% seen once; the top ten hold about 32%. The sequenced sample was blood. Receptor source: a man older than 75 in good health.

In nucleotides, the CDR3 is TGCGCCAGCAGCTTGGGTGGACTAGCGTCGGACGAGCAGTACTTC. Its translation is CASSLGGLASDEQYF. The rearrangement joins TRBV5-1 to TRBJ2-4, with 9 bases lining up with TRBD2. The J call could be wrong; TRBJ2-7 is a better fit for the DNA end. Germline lookup yields CDR1 SGHRS and CDR2 YFSETQ. The CDR3 is made up of 15 amino acids.

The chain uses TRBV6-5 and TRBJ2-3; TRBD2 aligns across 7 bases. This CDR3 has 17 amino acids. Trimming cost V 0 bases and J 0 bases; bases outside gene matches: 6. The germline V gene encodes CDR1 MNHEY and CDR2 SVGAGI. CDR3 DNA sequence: TGTGCCAGCAGTTACTCTTGGATAGCGGGTAGCACAGATACGCAGTATTTT. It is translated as CASSYSWIAGSTDTQYF.

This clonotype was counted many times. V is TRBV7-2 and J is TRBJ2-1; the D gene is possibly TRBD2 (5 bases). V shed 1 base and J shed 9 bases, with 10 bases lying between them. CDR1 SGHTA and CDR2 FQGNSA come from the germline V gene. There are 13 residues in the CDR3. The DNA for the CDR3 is TGTGCCAGCAGCTTAGACCCTAGCTGTGAGCAGTTCTTC. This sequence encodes CASSLDPSCEQFF.

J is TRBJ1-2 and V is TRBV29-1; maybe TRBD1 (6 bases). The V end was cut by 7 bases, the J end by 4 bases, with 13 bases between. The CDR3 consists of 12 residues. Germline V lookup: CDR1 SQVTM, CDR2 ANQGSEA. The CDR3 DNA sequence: TGCAGCGGGGGGGGCGGCTCCTATGGCTACACCTTC. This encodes CSGGGGSYGYTF.

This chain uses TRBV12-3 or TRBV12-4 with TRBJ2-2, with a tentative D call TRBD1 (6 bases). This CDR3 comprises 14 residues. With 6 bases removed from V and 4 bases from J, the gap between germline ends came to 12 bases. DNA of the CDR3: TGTGCCAGCAGCCCCGGGACAAGCACCGGGGAGCTGTTTTTT. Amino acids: CASSPGTSTGELFF.

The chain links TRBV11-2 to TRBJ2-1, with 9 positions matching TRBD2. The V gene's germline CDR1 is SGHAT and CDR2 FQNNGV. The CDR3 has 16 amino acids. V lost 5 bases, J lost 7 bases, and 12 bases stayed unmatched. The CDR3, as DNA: TGTGCCAGCAGCGTAGGAGGCGGGAGGGCGGGGAATGAGCAGTTCTTC. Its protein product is CASSVGGGRAGNEQFF.

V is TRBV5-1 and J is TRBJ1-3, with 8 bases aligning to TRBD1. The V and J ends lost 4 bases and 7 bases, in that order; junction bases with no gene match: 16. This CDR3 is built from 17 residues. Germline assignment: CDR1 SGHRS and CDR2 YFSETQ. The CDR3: CASSPVGLDRGDNTIYF. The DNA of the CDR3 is TGCGCCAGCAGCCCGGTAGGCCTTGACAGGGGAGACAACACCATATATTTT.

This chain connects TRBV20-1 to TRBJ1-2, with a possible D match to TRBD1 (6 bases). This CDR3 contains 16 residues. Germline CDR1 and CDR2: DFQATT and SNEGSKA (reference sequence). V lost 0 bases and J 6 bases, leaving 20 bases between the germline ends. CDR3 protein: CSAREKQGTARDGYTF. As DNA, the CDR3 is TGCAGTGCTAGAGAGAAACAGGGAACGGCAAGGGATGGCTACACCTTC.

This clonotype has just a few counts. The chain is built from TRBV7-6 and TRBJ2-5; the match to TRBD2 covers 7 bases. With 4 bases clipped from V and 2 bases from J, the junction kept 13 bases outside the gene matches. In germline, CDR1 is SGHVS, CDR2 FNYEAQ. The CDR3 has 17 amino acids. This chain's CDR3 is CASSSDGRQATQETQYF. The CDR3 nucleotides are TGTGCCAGCAGCTCCGACGGGAGGCAGGCAACTCAAGAGACCCAGTACTTC.

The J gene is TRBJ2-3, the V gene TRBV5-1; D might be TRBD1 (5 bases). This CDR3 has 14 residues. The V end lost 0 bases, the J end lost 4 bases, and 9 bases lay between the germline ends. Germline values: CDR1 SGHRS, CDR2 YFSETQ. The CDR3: CASSLVRVSDTQYF. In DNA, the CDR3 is TGCGCCAGCAGCTTGGTCAGGGTGTCAGATACGCAGTATTTT.

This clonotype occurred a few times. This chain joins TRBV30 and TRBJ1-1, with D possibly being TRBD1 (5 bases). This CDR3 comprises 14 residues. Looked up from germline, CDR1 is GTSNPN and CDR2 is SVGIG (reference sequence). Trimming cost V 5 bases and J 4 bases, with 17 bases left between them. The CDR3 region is CAWGRTPRATEAFF. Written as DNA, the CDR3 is TGTGCCTGGGGAAGAACCCCCAGGGCCACTGAAGCTTTCTTT.

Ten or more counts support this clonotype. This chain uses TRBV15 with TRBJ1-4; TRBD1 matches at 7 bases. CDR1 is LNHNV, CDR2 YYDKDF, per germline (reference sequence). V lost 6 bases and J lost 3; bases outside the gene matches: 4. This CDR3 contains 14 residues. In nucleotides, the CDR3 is TGTGCCACCAGTGACAGGGCCCCTAATGAAAAACTGTTTTTT. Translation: CATSDRAPNEKLFF.

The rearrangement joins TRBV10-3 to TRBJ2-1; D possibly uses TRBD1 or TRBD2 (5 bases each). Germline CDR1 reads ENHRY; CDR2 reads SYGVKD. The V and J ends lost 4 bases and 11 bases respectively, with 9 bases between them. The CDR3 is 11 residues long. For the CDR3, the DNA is TGTGCCATCAGTGGGGACCTCCAGCAGTTCTTC. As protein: CAISGDLQQFF.

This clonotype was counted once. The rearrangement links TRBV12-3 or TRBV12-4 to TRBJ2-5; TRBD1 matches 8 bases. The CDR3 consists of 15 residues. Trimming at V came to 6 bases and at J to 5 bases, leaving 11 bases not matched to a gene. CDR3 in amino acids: CASSPNRGTSETQYF. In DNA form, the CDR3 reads TGTGCCAGCAGCCCAAACAGGGGGACGAGTGAGACCCAGTACTTC.

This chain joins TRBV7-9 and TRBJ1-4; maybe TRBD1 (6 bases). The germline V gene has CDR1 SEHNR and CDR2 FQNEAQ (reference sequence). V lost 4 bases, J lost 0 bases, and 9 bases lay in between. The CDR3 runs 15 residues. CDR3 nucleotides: TGTGCCAGCAGCTCTCCAGGGGCAACTAATGAAAAACTGTTTTTT. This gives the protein CASSSPGATNEKLFF.

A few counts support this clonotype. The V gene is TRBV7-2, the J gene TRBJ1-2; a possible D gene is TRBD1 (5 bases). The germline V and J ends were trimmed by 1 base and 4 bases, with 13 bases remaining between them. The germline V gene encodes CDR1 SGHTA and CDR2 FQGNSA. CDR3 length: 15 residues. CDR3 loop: CASSLDPGRPYGYTF. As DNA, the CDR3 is TGTGCCAGCAGCTTAGATCCAGGGCGACCCTATGGCTACACCTTC.

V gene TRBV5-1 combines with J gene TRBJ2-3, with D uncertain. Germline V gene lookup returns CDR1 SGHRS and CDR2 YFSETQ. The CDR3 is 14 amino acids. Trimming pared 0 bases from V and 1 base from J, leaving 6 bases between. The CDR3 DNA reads TGCGCCAGCAGCTTGGACGTCGGCACAGATACGCAGTATTTT. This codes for CASSLDVGTDTQYF.

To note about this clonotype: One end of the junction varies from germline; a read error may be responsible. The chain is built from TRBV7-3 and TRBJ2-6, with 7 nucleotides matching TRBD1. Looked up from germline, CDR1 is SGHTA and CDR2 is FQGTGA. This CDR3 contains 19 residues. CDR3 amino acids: CANSLTGTEIRSGANVLTF. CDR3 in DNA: TGTGCCAACAGCTTAACCGGGACAGAGATTCGGTCTGGGGCCAACGTCCTGACTTTC.

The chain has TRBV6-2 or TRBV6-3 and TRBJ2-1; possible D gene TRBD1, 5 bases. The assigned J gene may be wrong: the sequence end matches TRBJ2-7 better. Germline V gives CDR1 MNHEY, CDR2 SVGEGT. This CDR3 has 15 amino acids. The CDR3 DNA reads TGTGCCAGCAGTCCATCAGGGATTAGGTACAATGAGCAGTACTTC. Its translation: CASSPSGIRYNEQYF.

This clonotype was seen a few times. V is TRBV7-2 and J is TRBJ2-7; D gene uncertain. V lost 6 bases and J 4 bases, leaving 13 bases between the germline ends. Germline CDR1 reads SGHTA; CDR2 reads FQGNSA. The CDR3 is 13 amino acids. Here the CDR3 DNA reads TGTGCCAGCAGTCCACAGCCCCTTTACGAGCAGTACTTC. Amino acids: CASSPQPLYEQYF.

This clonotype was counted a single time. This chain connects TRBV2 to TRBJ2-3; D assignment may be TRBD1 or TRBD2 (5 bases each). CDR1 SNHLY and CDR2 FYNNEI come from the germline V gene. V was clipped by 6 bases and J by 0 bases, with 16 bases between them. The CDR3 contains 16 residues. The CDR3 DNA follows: TGTGCCAGCAGCCGGGACCTCGGGCAAAGCACAGATACGCAGTATTTT. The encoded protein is CASSRDLGQSTDTQYF.

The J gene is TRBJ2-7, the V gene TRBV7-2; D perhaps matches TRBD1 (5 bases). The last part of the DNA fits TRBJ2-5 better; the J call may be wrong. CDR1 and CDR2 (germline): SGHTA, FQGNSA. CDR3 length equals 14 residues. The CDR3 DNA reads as TGTGCCAGCAGCTTATCGGCAGGGCTAGAGACCCAGTACTTC. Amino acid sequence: CASSLSAGLETQYF.

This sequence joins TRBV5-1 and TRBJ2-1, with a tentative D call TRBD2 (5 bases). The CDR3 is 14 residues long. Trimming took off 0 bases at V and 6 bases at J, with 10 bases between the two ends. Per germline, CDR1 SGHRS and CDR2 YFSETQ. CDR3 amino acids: CASSLATTINEQFF. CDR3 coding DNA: TGCGCCAGCAGCTTGGCGACTACGATCAATGAGCAGTTCTTC.

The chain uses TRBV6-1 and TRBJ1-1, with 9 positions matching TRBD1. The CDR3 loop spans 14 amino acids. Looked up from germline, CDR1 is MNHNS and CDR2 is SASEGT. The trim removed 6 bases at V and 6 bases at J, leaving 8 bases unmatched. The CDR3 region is CASSEQGARAEAFF. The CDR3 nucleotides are TGTGCCAGCAGCGAACAGGGGGCAAGGGCTGAAGCTTTCTTT.